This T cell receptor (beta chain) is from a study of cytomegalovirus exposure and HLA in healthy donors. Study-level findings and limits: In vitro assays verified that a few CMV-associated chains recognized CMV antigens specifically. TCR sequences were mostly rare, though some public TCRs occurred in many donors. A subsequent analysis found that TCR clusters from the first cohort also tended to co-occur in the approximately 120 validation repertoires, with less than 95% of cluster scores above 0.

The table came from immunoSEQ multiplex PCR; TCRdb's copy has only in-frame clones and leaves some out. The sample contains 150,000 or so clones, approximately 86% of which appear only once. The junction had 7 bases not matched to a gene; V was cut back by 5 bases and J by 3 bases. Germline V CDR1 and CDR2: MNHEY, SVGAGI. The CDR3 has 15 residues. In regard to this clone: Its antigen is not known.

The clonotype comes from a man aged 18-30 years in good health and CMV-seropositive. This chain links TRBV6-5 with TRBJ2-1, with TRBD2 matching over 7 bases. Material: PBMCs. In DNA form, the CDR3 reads TGTGCCAGCAGTGCCCGGGACTATTACTACAATGAGCAGTTCTTC. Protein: CASSARDYYYNEQFF.